Presented here are 2 T cell receptor beta chains from one specimen sequenced in a study of cytomegalovirus exposure and HLA in healthy donors. The PCR made use of 60 Vbeta and 13 Jbeta primers. Only in-frame clones appear in the TCRdb table, and some are missing; sequencing was by immunoSEQ multiplex PCR. The table includes about 130,000 clones, 70% to 80% detected once. Sequencing used PBMCs. The source of these receptors is a man in his forties in good health and CMV-seropositive.

The chain joins TRBV2 to TRBJ1-1, with D hard to call. CDR3 size: 12 residues. The germline V and J ends were trimmed by 10 bases and 2 bases, with 11 bases remaining between them. The germline V gene encodes CDR1 SNHLY and CDR2 FYNNEI. CDR3 in DNA: TGTGCCACCGTCGGTTCTAACACTGAAGCTTTCTTT. It yields the protein CATVGSNTEAFF.

The J gene is TRBJ2-7, the V gene TRBV7-6; a possible D gene is TRBD2 (6 bases). V was cut by 5 bases and J by 3 bases, with 14 bases left in between. CDR1 is SGHVS, CDR2 FNYEAQ, per germline. CDR3 size: 14 residues. The CDR3 spells CASSPAGGRYEQYF. The CDR3 region has the DNA TGTGCCAGCAGCCCAGCGGGCGGCCGCTACGAGCAGTACTTC.